These 26 T cell receptor beta chains came from one sample sequenced in a study of blood T cell repertoires in COVID-19. Profiled with immunoSEQ multiplex PCR; TCRdb holds only in-frame clones, not every one. Among some 69,000 clones listed, 80% to 90% were seen once. Sequenced material: peripheral blood. The receptors were gathered from a woman in her 50s with active COVID-19.

This clone was observed once. V usage is TRBV12-3 or TRBV12-4 and J usage is TRBJ1-2; D ambiguous. Trimming removed 3 bases at V and 10 bases at J, with 9 bases between. The CDR3 length is 11 residues. The CDR3 region is CASSLGGIYTF. The CDR3 DNA is TGTGCCAGCAGTTTGGGAGGGATCTACACCTTC.

The rearrangement joins TRBV29-1 to TRBJ2-2; perhaps TRBD2 as D (5 bases). From germline, CDR1 is SQVTM and CDR2 ANQGSEA. The CDR3 is 11 amino acids. The V gene lost 5 bases and the J gene lost 6 bases, with 7 bases spanning the gap. In DNA, the CDR3 is TGCAGCGTTTTGGGAGCCGGGGAGCTGTTTTTT. Protein product: CSVLGAGELFF.

The J gene is TRBJ2-1, the V gene TRBV7-3; TRBD2 matches 10 bases. There are 16 residues in the CDR3. V gave up 6 bases and J gave up 8 bases; unmatched junction bases: 13. In germline, CDR1 is SGHTA, CDR2 FQGTGA. The CDR3 DNA is TGTGCCAGCAGATCACCTAGCGGGAGTTTTATGGATGAGCAGTTCTTC. As protein: CASRSPSGSFMDEQFF.

The chain employs TRBV5-4 and TRBJ1-5; D remains ambiguous. The CDR3 runs to 14 residues. Germline V gene lookup returns CDR1 SGHNT and CDR2 YYREEE (reference sequence). Trimming stripped 0 bases from V and 3 bases from J, with 7 bases between. CDR3 bases: TGTGCCAGCAGCTTGGGGACTTCCAATCAGCCCCAGCATTTT. It specifies CASSLGTSNQPQHF.

This chain joins TRBV15 and TRBJ2-7; 13 positions match TRBD2. The CDR3 is 16 residues long. V was pared by 3 bases and J by 2 bases, with 4 bases of the junction left unmatched. The germline CDR1 and CDR2 sequences are LNHNV and YYDKDF (reference sequence). This chain's CDR3 is CATSRTSGRTPYEQYF. The CDR3 nucleotides read TGTGCCACCAGCAGGACTAGCGGGAGGACCCCCTACGAGCAGTACTTC.

The rearrangement joins TRBV5-1 to TRBJ2-3, with D unresolved. The CDR3 runs to 14 residues. Trimming removed 4 bases from V and 9 bases from J, with 18 bases in between. Germline-derived CDR1 and CDR2 are SGHRS and YFSETQ. The CDR3 spells CASSETGGTWTQYF. The CDR3 nucleotides read TGCGCCAGCAGCGAGACCGGCGGAACCTGGACGCAGTATTTT.

The chain is built from TRBV19 and TRBJ1-5; possibly TRBD1 for D (5 bases). Looked up from germline, CDR1 is LNHDA and CDR2 is SQIVND (reference sequence). CDR3 size: 16 residues. V lost 1 base, J lost 2 bases, and 12 bases lay in between. The CDR3 protein is CASSIGTLGRNQPQHF. In DNA, the CDR3 is TGTGCCAGTAGTATAGGCACTCTGGGGCGCAATCAGCCCCAGCATTTT.

The chain has TRBV5-1 and TRBJ2-2, with 8 bases lining up with TRBD1. Germline CDR1 and CDR2: SGHRS and YFSETQ. The CDR3 totals 16 residues. V dropped 0 bases and J dropped 6; count of bases not matched to a gene: 7. CDR3 residues: CASSLVVRGPPGELFF. The CDR3 nucleotides are TGCGCCAGCAGCTTGGTTGTCAGGGGGCCCCCCGGGGAGCTGTTTTTT.

This clone showed up just once. The rearrangement uses TRBV6-5 and TRBJ1-2; 9 nucleotides align to TRBD1. The CDR3 totals 14 residues. After removal of 4 bases from V and 3 bases from J, the junction contained 3 bases not matched to a gene. Germline CDR1 MNHEY, CDR2 SVGAGI. Written as DNA, the CDR3 is TGTGCCAGCAGTTGGACAGGGGACCACTATGGCTACACCTTC. It encodes CASSWTGDHYGYTF.

This chain joins TRBV5-8 and TRBJ1-2; D unresolved. Per germline, CDR1 SGHTS and CDR2 YDEGEE. CDR3 size: 12 residues. The V end lost 0 bases, the J end lost 5 bases, and 5 bases lay between the germline ends. The CDR3 nucleotides are TGTGCCAGCAGCTTGGGGGCTTATGGCTACACCTTC. Translated: CASSLGAYGYTF.

In its sample, this clone was seen once. CDR3 in amino acids: CASSFQGNIQYF. The CDR3 coding sequence is TGTGCCAGCAGTTTCCAGGGAAACATTCAGTACTTC. J is TRBJ2-4 and V is TRBV28, with D possibly being TRBD1 (5 bases). The V gene lost 3 bases and the J gene lost 6 bases, with 6 bases spanning the gap. Germline loops: CDR1 MDHEN, CDR2 SYDVKM. CDR3 size: 12 residues.

The chain couples TRBV7-9 to TRBJ1-2; TRBD1 might be the D (5 bases). There are 13 residues in the CDR3. Between the trimmed V and J ends, which lost 3 bases and 8 bases, there was a span of 13 bases. The germline V gene encodes CDR1 SEHNR and CDR2 FQNEAQ (reference sequence). This chain's CDR3 is CASSFRDLRGYTF. CDR3 sequence (DNA): TGTGCCAGCAGCTTCAGGGATCTTAGGGGCTACACCTTC.

The chain joins TRBV2 to TRBJ1-5; D is unclear. CDR3 length: 10 amino acids. The V gene lost 7 bases and the J gene lost 6 bases, with 4 bases spanning the gap. CDR1 and CDR2 (germline): SNHLY, FYNNEI. This CDR3 reads CASNGQPQHF. The CDR3 DNA sequence: TGTGCCAGCAACGGTCAGCCCCAGCATTTT.

This chain joins TRBV12-3 or TRBV12-4 and TRBJ2-1; D uncertain. The CDR3 has 11 residues. Trimming shortened V by 5 bases and J by 6 bases, and 5 bases separated the two germline ends. The CDR3 DNA reads as TGTGCCAGCAGTCCCGTCAATGAGCAGTTCTTC. It translates to CASSPVNEQFF.

As for this clone: An end of the junction differs from the germline gene, which may be a read error. The rearrangement links TRBV3-1 (or the pseudogene TRBV3-2) to TRBJ2-3; TRBD2 matches at 15 bases. Looked up from germline, CDR1 is LGHDT and CDR2 is YNNKEL (reference sequence). The CDR3 covers 13 residues. The CDR3 DNA reads TGTGCCAGCAGCTCACGCCCGGGACTAGCGGGAGGTTTT. Protein sequence: CASSSRPGLAGGF.

This clone was recorded only once. The chain carries TRBV6-5 and TRBJ2-2; TRBD1 is a possible D gene (5 bases). Trimming cost V 0 bases and J 4 bases, with 9 bases left between them. From germline, CDR1 is MNHEY and CDR2 SVGAGI. The CDR3 runs to 15 residues. The CDR3: CASSYSGRPTGELFF. As DNA, the CDR3 is TGTGCCAGCAGTTACTCGGGGCGACCCACCGGGGAGCTGTTTTTT.

With regard to this clone: At one end, the junction sequence differs from germline, possibly due to a read error. The chain combines TRBV7-7 with TRBJ2-1, with 12 nucleotides matching TRBD2. This CDR3 spans 14 amino acids. Germline assignment: CDR1 SSHAT and CDR2 FNYEAQ (reference sequence). The CDR3 reads CASSIGTSGNEQFF. The DNA of the CDR3 is TGTGCTAGCAGCATTGGGACTAGCGGGAATGAGCAGTTCTTC.

The chain recombines TRBV19 with TRBJ2-6, with D uncertain. V was trimmed by 1 base and J by 2 bases, leaving 12 bases between them. Germline V lookup: CDR1 LNHDA, CDR2 SQIVND (reference sequence). The CDR3 is made up of 17 amino acids. CDR3 in DNA: TGTGCCAGTAGTATAGTGGGCCCGCCTACTGGGGCCAACGTCCTGACTTTC. It is translated as CASSIVGPPTGANVLTF.

The chain is built from TRBV12-3 or TRBV12-4 and TRBJ1-2; TRBD1 is a possible D gene (5 bases). The germline V and J ends were trimmed by 7 bases and 6 bases, with 12 bases remaining between them. The CDR3 has 12 residues. The CDR3: CASIMGLDGYTF. DNA of the CDR3: TGTGCCAGCATCATGGGACTTGATGGCTACACCTTC.

The chain recombines TRBV5-1 with TRBJ1-2; no definite D call. V dropped 5 bases and J dropped 4 bases, with 12 bases sitting between them. The CDR3 totals 13 residues. From germline, CDR1 is SGHRS and CDR2 YFSETQ. The CDR3 region has the DNA TGCGCCAGCAGGGAGGGCCCCCCCTATGGCTACACCTTC. This translates into CASREGPPYGYTF.

The rearrangement uses TRBV5-1 and TRBJ2-5; TRBD2 aligns across 11 bases. The trim removed 1 base at V and 2 bases at J, leaving 10 bases unmatched. Germline CDR1 is SGHRS and CDR2 is YFSETQ. The CDR3 consists of 18 residues. The CDR3 sequence is CASSLSLTSGSGQETQYF. The CDR3 DNA follows: TGCGCCAGCAGCTTGAGCCTCACTAGCGGGAGTGGTCAAGAGACCCAGTACTTC. Complete variable domain (other parts from reference TRBV5-1 and TRBJ2-5): KAGVTQTPRYLIKTRGQQVTLSCSPISGHRSVSWYQQTPGQGLQFLFEYFSETQRNKGNFPGRFSGRQFSNSRSEMNVSTLELGDSALYLCASSLSLTSGSGQETQYFGPGTRLLVL.

The chain combines TRBV19 with TRBJ2-1; 9 bases match TRBD1. The ends lost 3 bases at V and 0 bases at J; junction bases unmatched: 6. CDR3 length equals 17 residues. Germline lookup yields CDR1 LNHDA and CDR2 SQIVND (reference sequence). The CDR3 sequence: CASSITGGIGSYNEQFF. Written as DNA, the CDR3 is TGTGCCAGTAGTATCACAGGGGGCATTGGCTCCTACAATGAGCAGTTCTTC. Looking up the rest from reference TRBV19 and TRBJ2-1 gives the full variable domain: DGGITQSPKYLFRKEGQNVTLSCEQNLNHDAMYWYRQDPGQGLRLIYYSQIVNDFQKGDIAEGYSVSREKKESFPLTVTSAQKNPTAFYLCASSITGGIGSYNEQFFGPGTRLTVL.

This clone was seen a few times. The chain recombines TRBV2 with TRBJ2-2; D might be TRBD1 (6 bases). The CDR3 runs 13 residues. Germline V gives CDR1 SNHLY, CDR2 FYNNEI. V was cut by 10 bases and J by 3 bases, with 12 bases left in between. Written as DNA, the CDR3 is TGTGCCACCCGGACAGACCACACCGGGGAGCTGTTTTTT. This translates into CATRTDHTGELFF.

The CDR3 reads CASSQTSGGRAEKLFF. The DNA of the CDR3 is TGTGCCAGCAGCCAAACTTCAGGGGGCAGAGCGGAAAAACTGTTTTTT. This rearrangement joins TRBV5-4 to TRBJ1-4; 8 bases align to TRBD1. Germline assignment: CDR1 SGHNT and CDR2 YYREEE (reference sequence). The CDR3 is made up of 16 amino acids. J was trimmed by 8 bases and V by 4 bases; bases with no gene match: 13.

This rearrangement joins TRBV28 to TRBJ2-7, with 9 bases identical to TRBD2. The CDR3 loop spans 16 amino acids. Germline CDR1 MDHEN, CDR2 SYDVKM. Germline trimming cut 1 base from V and 3 bases from J; bases unmatched to any gene: 7. CDR3: CASSLLSASGIYEQYF. Written as DNA, the CDR3 is TGTGCCAGCAGTTTATTGTCGGCTAGCGGGATCTACGAGCAGTACTTC. Full variable domain (rest looked up from reference TRBV28 and TRBJ2-7): DVKVTQSSRYLVKRTGEKVFLECVQDMDHENMFWYRQDPGLGLRLIYFSYDVKMKEKGDIPEGYSVSREKKERFSLILESASTNQTSMYLCASSLLSASGIYEQYFGPGTRLTVT.

This clone has only one observation. The chain combines TRBV28 with TRBJ2-7; 10 bases map to TRBD2. The trim removed 5 bases at V and 4 bases at J, leaving 8 bases unmatched. In germline, CDR1 is MDHEN, CDR2 SYDVKM. CDR3 size: 15 residues. CDR3 nucleotides: TGTGCCAGCAGTGCAAGACTAGCGGGCCTTTACGAGCAGTACTTC. This translates into CASSARLAGLYEQYF. Full variable domain (remainder filled in from reference TRBV28 and TRBJ2-7): DVKVTQSSRYLVKRTGEKVFLECVQDMDHENMFWYRQDPGLGLRLIYFSYDVKMKEKGDIPEGYSVSREKKERFSLILESASTNQTSMYLCASSARLAGLYEQYFGPGTRLTVT.